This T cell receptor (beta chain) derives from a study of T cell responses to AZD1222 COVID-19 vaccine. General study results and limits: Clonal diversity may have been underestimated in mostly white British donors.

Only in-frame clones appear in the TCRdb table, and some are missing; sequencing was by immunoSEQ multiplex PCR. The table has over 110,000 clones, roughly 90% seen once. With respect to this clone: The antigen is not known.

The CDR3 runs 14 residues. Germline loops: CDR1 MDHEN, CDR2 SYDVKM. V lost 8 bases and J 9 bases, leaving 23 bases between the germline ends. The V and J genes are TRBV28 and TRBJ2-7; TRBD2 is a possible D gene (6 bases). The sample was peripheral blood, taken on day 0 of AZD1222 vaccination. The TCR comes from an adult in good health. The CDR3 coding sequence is TGTGCCAGCGCGCGGGCGGGACCTCGGGGCTTGCAGTACTTC. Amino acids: CASARAGPRGLQYF.